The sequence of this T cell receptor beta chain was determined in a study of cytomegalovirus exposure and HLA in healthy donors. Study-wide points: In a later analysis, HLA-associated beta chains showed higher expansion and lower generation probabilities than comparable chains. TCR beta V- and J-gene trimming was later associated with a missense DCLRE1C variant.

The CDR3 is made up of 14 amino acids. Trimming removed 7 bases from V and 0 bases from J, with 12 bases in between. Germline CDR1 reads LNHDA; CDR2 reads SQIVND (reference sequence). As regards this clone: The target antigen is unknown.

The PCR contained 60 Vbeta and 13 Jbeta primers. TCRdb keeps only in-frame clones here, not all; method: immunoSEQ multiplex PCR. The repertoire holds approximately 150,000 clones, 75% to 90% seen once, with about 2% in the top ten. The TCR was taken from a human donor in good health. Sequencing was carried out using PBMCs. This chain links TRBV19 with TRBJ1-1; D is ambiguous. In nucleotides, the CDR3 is TGTGCCAGTAACGCCGTGGGCATGAACACTGAAGCTTTCTTT. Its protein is CASNAVGMNTEAFF.